This T cell receptor (beta chain) derives from a study of blood T cells in healthy people across ages. Regarding the study as a whole: Per million T cells, TCR beta diversity dropped about linearly as age rose. With unsorted PBMCs, a conclusive comparison of naive versus antigen-experienced cells was not possible.

This clonotype was seen a few times. Its matching antigen is unknown. The people who gave samples were healthy Caucasians from Russia, aged roughly 6 to 100. Peripheral blood samples of roughly 10 milliliters were drawn from each donor. Then a second PCR, running roughly 6 to 12 cycles, was carried out with a sample-barcoded 5' primer and a J-beta primer mix. TCRdb fed the 5' RACE reads into MiXCR, producing one record per CDR3 protein. Of roughly 2 million distinct CDR3 sequences in the sample, less than 50% were seen once. The CDR3 totals 11 residues. CDR1 MNHNY and CDR2 SVGAGI come from the germline V gene (reference sequence). Trimming took 8 bases from V and 2 from J, leaving 7 bases between them.

The rearrangement joins TRBV6-6 to TRBJ2-7, with D unclear. This clonotype originated in a woman in her forties in good health. The sample was blood. For the CDR3, the DNA is TGTGCCAGCGGCCTTACCTACGAGCAGTACTTC. Encoded protein: CASGLTYEQYF.